These 24 T cell receptor beta chains were sequenced from one sample in a study of blood T cell repertoires in COVID-19. Measured with immunoSEQ multiplex PCR; TCRdb has only the in-frame clones, and not every one. The sample consists of roughly 40,000 clones, around 82% of them appearing once. The sequencing input was peripheral blood. The receptors derive from a woman of 80 years or more with acute or convalescent COVID-19.

The chain carries TRBV5-1 and TRBJ1-3; D is unresolved. Germline loops: CDR1 SGHRS, CDR2 YFSETQ. Trimming cost V 1 base and J 0 bases, with 11 bases left between them. The CDR3 has 16 residues. This chain's CDR3 is CASSLSPPDSGNTIYF. The CDR3 DNA follows: TGCGCCAGCAGCTTGAGTCCGCCAGACTCTGGAAACACCATATATTTT.

The J gene is TRBJ2-1, the V gene TRBV10-3; TRBD1 matches 11 bases. Per germline, CDR1 ENHRY and CDR2 SYGVKD. The J segment lost 9 bases and the V segment lost 2 bases, leaving 3 bases of the junction unmatched. CDR3 size: 14 residues. The CDR3, as DNA: TGTGCCATCAGTGAGGGGACAGGGGGACTTGAGCAGTTCTTC. Residues: CAISEGTGGLEQFF.

CDR3 in DNA: TGTGCCAGCAGCTTAGTCGGTTCACCCCTCCACTTT. Encoded protein: CASSLVGSPLHF. V and J are TRBV7-9 and TRBJ1-6, with D unclear. The V and J ends lost 1 base and 9 bases respectively, with 4 bases between them. The germline gives CDR1 SEHNR, CDR2 FQNEAQ (reference sequence). The length of the CDR3 is 12 residues. Drawing the rest from reference TRBV7-9 and TRBJ1-6, the complete variable domain is DTGVSQNPRHKITKRGQNVTFRCDPISEHNRLYWYRQTLGQGPEFLTYFQNEAQLEKSRLLSDRFSAERPKGSFSTLEIQRTEQGDSAMYLCASSLVGSPLHFGNGTRLTVT.

This chain joins TRBV5-1 and TRBJ2-1, with TRBD2 matching over 14 bases. Trimming cost V 4 bases and J 0 bases; bases outside gene matches: 9. Germline lookup yields CDR1 SGHRS and CDR2 YFSETQ. This CDR3 comprises 19 residues. The CDR3 DNA follows: TGCGCCAGCAGCCCGACCGGGACTAGCGGGAGTAGCTCCTACAATGAGCAGTTCTTC. The encoded protein is CASSPTGTSGSSSYNEQFF.

V gene TRBV6-5 combines with J gene TRBJ1-5; 7 bases are shared with TRBD1. The CDR3 sequence is 14 residues long. V lost 6 bases to trimming and J lost 3 bases; unmatched junction nucleotides: 5. From germline, CDR1 is MNHEY and CDR2 SVGAGI. The CDR3 DNA follows: TGTGCCAGCAGGGGCACAGGGGACAATCAGCCCCAGCATTTT. Translated, it gives CASRGTGDNQPQHF.

The chain recombines TRBV4-1 with TRBJ2-1; 8 bases line up with TRBD2. Germline V gives CDR1 MGHRA, CDR2 YSYEKL. The CDR3 is 15 residues long. The junction had 6 bases not matched to a gene; V was cut back by 1 base and J by 7 bases. The CDR3 nucleotides read TGCGCCAGCAGCCAAGCAGCGGGAGTGATTAATGAGCAGTTCTTC. It yields the protein CASSQAAGVINEQFF.

The V and J genes are TRBV7-2 and TRBJ2-5; TRBD1 agrees at 8 bases. CDR3 length: 14 amino acids. V was pared by 5 bases and J by 2 bases, with 4 bases of the junction left unmatched. CDR1 and CDR2 (germline): SGHTA, FQGNSA. In DNA, the CDR3 is TGTGCCAGCAGCACCACAGGGGGACAAGAGACCCAGTACTTC. Its translation is CASSTTGGQETQYF.

This chain links TRBV5-1 with TRBJ1-3; no definite D call. This CDR3 region has 14 residues. In germline, CDR1 is SGHRS, CDR2 YFSETQ. V gave up 0 bases and J gave up 2 bases, with 6 bases separating them. CDR3 DNA: TGCGCCAGCAGCTTGGACGGGACTGGAAACACCATATATTTT. Amino acid sequence: CASSLDGTGNTIYF.

The chain uses TRBV6-1 and TRBJ1-2; D may be TRBD1 (5 bases). The germline V gene has CDR1 MNHNS and CDR2 SASEGT. CDR3 size: 13 residues. Trimming pared 3 bases from V and 6 bases from J, leaving 11 bases between. The CDR3 loop is CASSDKGRDGYTF. The CDR3 DNA is TGTGCCAGCAGTGACAAGGGGAGGGATGGCTACACCTTC.

The chain combines TRBV2 with TRBJ2-1; D remains unclear. The CDR3 consists of 10 residues. V was trimmed by 3 bases and J by 8 bases, leaving 2 bases between them. Germline assignment: CDR1 SNHLY and CDR2 FYNNEI. The CDR3: CASSDDEQFF. The CDR3 nucleotides read TGTGCCAGCAGTGACGATGAGCAGTTCTTC. Looking up the rest from reference TRBV2 and TRBJ2-1 gives the full variable domain: EPEVTQTPSHQVTQMGQEVILRCVPISNHLYFYWYRQILGQKVEFLVSFYNNEISEKSEIFDDQFSVERPDGSNFTLKIRSTKLEDSAMYFCASSDDEQFFGPGTRLTVL.

In its sample, this clone was seen once. The rearrangement links TRBV19 to TRBJ2-1; 8 bases fit TRBD2. The CDR3 has 15 amino acids. The germline V gene encodes CDR1 LNHDA and CDR2 SQIVND (reference sequence). Trimming at V came to 8 bases and at J to 6 bases, leaving 12 bases not matched to a gene. The CDR3 spells CASPTSGGKANEQFF. The CDR3 DNA is TGTGCCAGTCCTACCAGCGGGGGAAAGGCCAATGAGCAGTTCTTC.

This clone was observed a single time. The chain recombines TRBV7-2 with TRBJ1-4, with 10 bases lining up with TRBD1. V was pared by 3 bases and J by 12 bases, with 4 bases of the junction left unmatched. Germline assignment: CDR1 SGHTA and CDR2 FQGNSA. The CDR3 has 13 residues. The CDR3 loop reads CASSFRDRGQLFF. CDR3 nucleotides: TGTGCCAGCAGCTTCCGGGACAGGGGTCAACTGTTTTTT.

This chain links TRBV30 with TRBJ2-7; a possible D gene is TRBD1 (6 bases). V lost 5 bases to trimming and J lost 0 bases, with 11 bases between them. From germline, CDR1 is GTSNPN and CDR2 SVGIG (reference sequence). This CDR3 is built from 13 residues. The CDR3: CAWARDNSYEQYF. The CDR3 DNA reads TGTGCCTGGGCCCGGGACAACTCCTACGAGCAGTACTTC. Full variable domain (outside the CDR3, taken from reference TRBV30 and TRBJ2-7): SQTIHQWPATLVQPVGSPLSLECTVEGTSNPNLYWYRQAAGRGLQLLFYSVGIGQISSEVPQNLSASRPQDRQFILSSKKLLLSDSGFYLCAWARDNSYEQYFGPGTRLTVT.

The chain employs TRBV9 and TRBJ2-7, with 11 positions matching TRBD1. J gave up 4 bases and V 4 bases, and 4 bases lay outside the gene matches. Germline assignment: CDR1 SGDLS and CDR2 YYNGEE. This CDR3 region has 14 residues. CDR3 loop: CASSSRDRGYEQYF. CDR3 sequence (DNA): TGTGCCAGCAGCAGCCGGGACAGGGGGTACGAGCAGTACTTC.

The rearrangement links TRBV10-1 to TRBJ2-1; 11 bases align to TRBD2. The CDR3 extends over 14 amino acids. Germline CDR1 reads WNHNN; CDR2 reads SYGVQD (reference sequence). V lost 5 bases, J lost 6 bases, and 3 bases stayed unmatched. CDR3: CASSTSGSSNEQFF. In DNA form, the CDR3 reads TGCGCCAGCAGTACTAGCGGGAGTAGCAATGAGCAGTTCTTC.

The CDR3 reads CASSPRAGGPLEQYF. The CDR3 nucleotides read TGTGCCAGCAGCCCCCGCGCGGGAGGGCCTTTGGAACAGTACTTC. This chain joins TRBV7-2 and TRBJ2-7, with 9 bases aligning to TRBD2. The CDR3 runs to 15 residues. Unmatched junction bases numbered 15, after V lost 5 bases and J lost 10 bases. Germline V gives CDR1 SGHTA, CDR2 FQGNSA. Filled out from reference TRBV7-2 and TRBJ2-7, the complete variable domain reads GAGVSQSPSNKVTEKGKDVELRCDPISGHTALYWYRQSLGQGLEFLIYFQGNSAPDKSGLPSDRFSAERTGGSVSTLTIQRTQQEDSAVYLCASSPRAGGPLEQYFGPGTRLTVT.

V usage is TRBV5-8 and J usage is TRBJ2-1; 11 bases are shared with TRBD2. The V segment lost 5 bases and the J segment 1 base; nucleotides outside the gene matches: 11. This CDR3 has 18 amino acids. From germline, CDR1 is SGHTS and CDR2 YDEGEE. CDR3 sequence (DNA): TGTGCCAGCAGTCGCGGGCGTAGCGGGAGGGCGTCCTACAATGAGCAGTTCTTC. Residues: CASSRGRSGRASYNEQFF.

The V call is TRBV18, the J call TRBJ1-4; D remains ambiguous. The V gene lost 2 bases and the J gene lost 5 bases, with 12 bases spanning the gap. This CDR3 contains 15 residues. Germline V gene lookup returns CDR1 KGHSH and CDR2 LQKENI. In nucleotides, the CDR3 is TGTGCCAGCTCACCAATCTCGGGTAAAAATGAAAAACTGTTTTTT. This gives the protein CASSPISGKNEKLFF.

The V call is TRBV10-3, the J call TRBJ2-7, with D maybe TRBD2 (6 bases). The CDR3 sequence is 11 residues long. V was clipped by 11 bases and J by 5 bases, with 13 bases between them. Per the germline V gene, CDR1 is ENHRY and CDR2 is SYGVKD. The CDR3 loop is CAVGPGDEQYF. CDR3 DNA: TGTGCCGTTGGACCGGGAGACGAGCAGTACTTC.

The gene calls are TRBV5-1 and TRBJ2-1, with 9 positions matching TRBD1. The CDR3 loop spans 15 amino acids. J was trimmed by 9 bases and V by 1 base; bases with no gene match: 8. The germline V gene has CDR1 SGHRS and CDR2 YFSETQ. The DNA of the CDR3 is TGCGCCAGCAGCTTGTCGGGACAGGGTGGGAGTGAGCAGTTCTTC. It is translated as CASSLSGQGGSEQFF.

The genes are TRBV12-1 and TRBJ2-1; the DNA was not compared with TRBD2, the D call given in the table. TRBV12-1 is tagged as a pseudogene. The CDR3 contains 15 residues. CDR3 region: CASSGDFHSYNEQFF. The DNA of the CDR3 is TGTGCCAGCAGCGGGGACTTTCACTCCTACAATGAGCAGTTCTTC.

The chain links TRBV6-1 to TRBJ1-4, with no clear D. CDR1 is MNHNS, CDR2 SASEGT, per germline. V was cut by 2 bases and J by 3 bases, with 10 bases left in between. CDR3 length: 15 residues. The CDR3 DNA reads as TGTGCCAGCAGTGAATTATGGGGAGCTAATGAAAAACTGTTTTTT. This codes for CASSELWGANEKLFF.

This clone was counted between two and nine times. V gene TRBV30 combines with J gene TRBJ2-7, with a tentative D call TRBD1 (5 bases). V lost 1 base, J lost 2 bases, and 15 bases lay in between. The CDR3 covers 15 residues. Germline values: CDR1 GTSNPN, CDR2 SVGIG (reference sequence). The CDR3 reads CAWSAPGVRAYEQYF. CDR3 DNA sequence: TGTGCCTGGAGTGCCCCCGGTGTCAGGGCCTACGAGCAGTACTTC.

The CDR3 loop is CASSLGTHLAKNIQYF. The CDR3 DNA reads TGTGCCAGCAGCTTAGGGACACACTTAGCCAAAAACATTCAGTACTTC. V gene TRBV7-2 combines with J gene TRBJ2-4; tentative D call: TRBD1 (5 bases). V dropped 1 base and J dropped 0 bases, with 10 bases sitting between them. Germline CDR1 reads SGHTA; CDR2 reads FQGNSA. The CDR3 runs to 16 residues.